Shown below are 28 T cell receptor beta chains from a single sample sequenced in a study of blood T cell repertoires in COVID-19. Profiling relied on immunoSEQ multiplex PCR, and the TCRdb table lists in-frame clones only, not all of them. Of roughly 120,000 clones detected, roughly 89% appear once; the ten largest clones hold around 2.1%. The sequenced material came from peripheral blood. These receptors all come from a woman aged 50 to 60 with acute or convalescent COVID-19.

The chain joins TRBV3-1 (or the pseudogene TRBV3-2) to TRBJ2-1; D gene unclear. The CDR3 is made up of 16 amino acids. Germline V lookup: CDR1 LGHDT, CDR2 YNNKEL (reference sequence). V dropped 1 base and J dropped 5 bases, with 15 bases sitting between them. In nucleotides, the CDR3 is TGTGCCAGCAGCCAAGGCCGAAGTGCTGGCAACAATGAGCAGTTCTTC. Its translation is CASSQGRSAGNNEQFF.

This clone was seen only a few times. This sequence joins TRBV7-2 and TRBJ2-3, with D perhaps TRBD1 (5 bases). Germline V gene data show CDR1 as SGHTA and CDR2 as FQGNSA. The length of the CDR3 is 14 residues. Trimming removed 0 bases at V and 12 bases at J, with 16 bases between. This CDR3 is CASSLARTMGYQYF. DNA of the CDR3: TGTGCCAGCAGCTTAGCGAGGACAATGGGCTACCAGTATTTT.

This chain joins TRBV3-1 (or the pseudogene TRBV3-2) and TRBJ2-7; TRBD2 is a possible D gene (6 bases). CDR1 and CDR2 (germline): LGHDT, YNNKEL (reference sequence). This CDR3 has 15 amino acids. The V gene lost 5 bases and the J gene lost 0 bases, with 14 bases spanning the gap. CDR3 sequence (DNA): TGTGCCAGCAGCTCGCGCGGGATGAACTCCTACGAGCAGTACTTC. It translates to CASSSRGMNSYEQYF.

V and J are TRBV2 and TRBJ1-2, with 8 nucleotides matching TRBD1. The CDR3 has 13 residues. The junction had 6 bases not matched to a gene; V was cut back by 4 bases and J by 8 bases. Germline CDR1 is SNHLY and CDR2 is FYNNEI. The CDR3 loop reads CASSADRVRGYTF. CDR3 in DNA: TGTGCCAGCAGTGCGGACAGGGTTCGGGGCTACACCTTC.

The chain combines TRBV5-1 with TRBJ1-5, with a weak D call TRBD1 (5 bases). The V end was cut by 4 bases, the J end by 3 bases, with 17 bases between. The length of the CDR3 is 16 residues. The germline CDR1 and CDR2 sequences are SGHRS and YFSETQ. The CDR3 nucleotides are TGCGCCAGCAGCCCCTCGGGGGGTCAGAACAATCAGCCCCAGCATTTT. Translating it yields CASSPSGGQNNQPQHF.

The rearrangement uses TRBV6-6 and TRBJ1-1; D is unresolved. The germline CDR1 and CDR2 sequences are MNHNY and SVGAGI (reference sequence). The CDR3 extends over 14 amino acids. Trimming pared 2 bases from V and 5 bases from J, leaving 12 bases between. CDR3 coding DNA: TGTGCCAGCAGTTACCAGACACCTCTTACTGAAGCTTTCTTT. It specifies CASSYQTPLTEAFF.

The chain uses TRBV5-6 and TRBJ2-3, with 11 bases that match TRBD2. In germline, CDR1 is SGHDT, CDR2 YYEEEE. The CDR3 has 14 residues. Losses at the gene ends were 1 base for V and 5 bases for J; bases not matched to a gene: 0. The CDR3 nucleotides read TGTGCCAGCAGCTTGCTAGCGGGGGGAGATACGCAGTATTTT. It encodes CASSLLAGGDTQYF.

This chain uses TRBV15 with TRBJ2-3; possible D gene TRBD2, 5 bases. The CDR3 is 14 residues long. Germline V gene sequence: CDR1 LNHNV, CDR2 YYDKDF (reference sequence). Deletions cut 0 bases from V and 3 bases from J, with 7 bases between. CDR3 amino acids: CATSRDPGTDTQYF. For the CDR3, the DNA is TGTGCCACCAGCAGAGATCCGGGGACAGATACGCAGTATTTT.

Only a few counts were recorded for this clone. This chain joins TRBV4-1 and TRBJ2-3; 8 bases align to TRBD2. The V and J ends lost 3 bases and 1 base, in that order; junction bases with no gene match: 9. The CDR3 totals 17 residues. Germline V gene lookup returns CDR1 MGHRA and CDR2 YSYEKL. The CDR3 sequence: CASSHNPHSGGTDTQYF. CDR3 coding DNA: TGCGCCAGCAGCCATAATCCGCATAGCGGGGGCACAGATACGCAGTATTTT.

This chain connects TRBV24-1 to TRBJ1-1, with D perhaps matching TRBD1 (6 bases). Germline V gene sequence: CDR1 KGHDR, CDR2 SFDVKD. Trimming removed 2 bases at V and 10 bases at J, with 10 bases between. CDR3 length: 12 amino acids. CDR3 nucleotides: TGTGCCACCAGTGATTCAGGGGAAGCAGCTTTCTTT. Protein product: CATSDSGEAAFF.

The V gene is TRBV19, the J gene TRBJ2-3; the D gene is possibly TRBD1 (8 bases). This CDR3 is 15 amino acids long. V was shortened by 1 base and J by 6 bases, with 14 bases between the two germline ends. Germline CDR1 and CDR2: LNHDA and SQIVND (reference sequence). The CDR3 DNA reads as TGTGCCAGTAGTATAGGGACAGGGCGGGGGGATACGCAGTATTTT. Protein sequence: CASSIGTGRGDTQYF.

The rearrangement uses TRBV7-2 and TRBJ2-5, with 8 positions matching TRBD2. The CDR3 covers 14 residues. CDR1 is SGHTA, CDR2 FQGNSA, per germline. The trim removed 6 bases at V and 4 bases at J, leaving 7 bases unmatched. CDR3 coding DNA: TGTGCCAGCAGGTCGGGAGGGTTGGGAGAGACCCAGTACTTC. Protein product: CASRSGGLGETQYF. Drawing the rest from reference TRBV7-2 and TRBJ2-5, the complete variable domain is GAGVSQSPSNKVTEKGKDVELRCDPISGHTALYWYRQSLGQGLEFLIYFQGNSAPDKSGLPSDRFSAERTGGSVSTLTIQRTQQEDSAVYLCASRSGGLGETQYFGPGTRLLVL.

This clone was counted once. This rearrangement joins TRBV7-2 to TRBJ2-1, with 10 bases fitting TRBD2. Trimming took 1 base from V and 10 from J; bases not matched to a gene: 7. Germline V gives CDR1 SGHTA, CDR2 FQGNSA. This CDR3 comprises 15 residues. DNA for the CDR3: TGTGCCAGCAGCTTAGGGACTAGCGGCCCTGGGGAGCAGTTCTTC. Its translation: CASSLGTSGPGEQFF.

The CDR3 protein is CASRLAPGLGDVTFF. CDR3 DNA sequence: TGTGCCAGCAGACTAGCCCCAGGTCTGGGGGATGTTACTTTCTTT. The chain has TRBV7-2 and TRBJ1-1, with D possibly matching TRBD1 (5 bases). CDR1 and CDR2 (germline): SGHTA, FQGNSA. Trimming took off 6 bases at V and 12 bases at J, with 26 bases between the two ends. This CDR3 contains 15 residues.

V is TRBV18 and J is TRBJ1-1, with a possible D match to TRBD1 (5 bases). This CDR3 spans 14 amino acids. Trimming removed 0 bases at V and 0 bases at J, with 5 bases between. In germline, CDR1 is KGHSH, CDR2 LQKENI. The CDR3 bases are TGTGCCAGCTCACCACCAGGGGTGAACACTGAAGCTTTCTTT. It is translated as CASSPPGVNTEAFF.

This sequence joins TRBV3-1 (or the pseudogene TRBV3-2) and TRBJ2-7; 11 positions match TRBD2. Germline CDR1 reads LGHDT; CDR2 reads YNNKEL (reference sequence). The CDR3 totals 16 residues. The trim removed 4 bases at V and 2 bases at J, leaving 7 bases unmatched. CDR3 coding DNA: TGTGCCAGCAGCCGGCAGGGGACTAGCGGCCCCTACGAGCAGTACTTC. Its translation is CASSRQGTSGPYEQYF.

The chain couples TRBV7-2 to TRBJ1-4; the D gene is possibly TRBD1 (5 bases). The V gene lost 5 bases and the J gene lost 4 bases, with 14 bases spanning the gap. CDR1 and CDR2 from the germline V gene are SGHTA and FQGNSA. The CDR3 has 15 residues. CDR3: CASSPRPGVNEKLFF. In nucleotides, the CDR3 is TGTGCCAGCAGCCCTCGCCCGGGGGTTAATGAAAAACTGTTTTTT.

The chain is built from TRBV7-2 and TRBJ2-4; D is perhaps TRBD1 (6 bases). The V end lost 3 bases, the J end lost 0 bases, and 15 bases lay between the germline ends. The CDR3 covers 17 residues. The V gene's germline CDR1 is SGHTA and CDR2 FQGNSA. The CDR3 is CASSLDSNPLAKNIQYF. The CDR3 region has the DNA TGTGCCAGCAGCTTGGACAGTAATCCTTTAGCCAAAAACATTCAGTACTTC.

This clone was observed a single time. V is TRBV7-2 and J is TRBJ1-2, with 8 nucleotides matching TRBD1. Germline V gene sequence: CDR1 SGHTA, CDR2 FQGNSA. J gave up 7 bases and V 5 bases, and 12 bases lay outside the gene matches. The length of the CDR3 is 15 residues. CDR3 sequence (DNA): TGTGCCAGCAGCCCCCAATTCCAGGGGGCGAGTGGCTACACCTTC. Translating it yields CASSPQFQGASGYTF.

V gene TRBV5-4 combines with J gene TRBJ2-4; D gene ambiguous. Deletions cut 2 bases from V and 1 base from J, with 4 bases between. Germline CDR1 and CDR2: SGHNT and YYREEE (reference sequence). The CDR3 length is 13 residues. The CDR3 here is CASSLAAKNIQYF. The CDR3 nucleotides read TGTGCCAGCAGCTTAGCGGCCAAAAACATTCAGTACTTC.

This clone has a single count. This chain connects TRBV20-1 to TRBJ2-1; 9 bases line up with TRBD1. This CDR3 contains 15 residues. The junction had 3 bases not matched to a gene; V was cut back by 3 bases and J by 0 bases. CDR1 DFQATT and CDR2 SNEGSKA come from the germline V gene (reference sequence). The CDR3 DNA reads TGCAGTGCTAGTAGGGACAGGGTCTCCTACAATGAGCAGTTCTTC. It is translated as CSASRDRVSYNEQFF.

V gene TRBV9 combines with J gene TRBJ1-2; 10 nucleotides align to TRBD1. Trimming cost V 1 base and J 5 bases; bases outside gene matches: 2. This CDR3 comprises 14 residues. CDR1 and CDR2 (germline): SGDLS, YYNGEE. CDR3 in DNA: TGTGCCAGCAGCGTATTGGGACAGGGGTATGGCTACACCTTC. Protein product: CASSVLGQGYGYTF.

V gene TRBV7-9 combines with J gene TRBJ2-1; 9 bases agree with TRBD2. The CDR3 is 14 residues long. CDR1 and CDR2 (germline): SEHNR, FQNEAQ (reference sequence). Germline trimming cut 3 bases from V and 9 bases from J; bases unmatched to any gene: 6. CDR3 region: CASSLVAGVGEQFF. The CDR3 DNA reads TGTGCCAGCAGCTTGGTAGCGGGAGTAGGTGAGCAGTTCTTC.

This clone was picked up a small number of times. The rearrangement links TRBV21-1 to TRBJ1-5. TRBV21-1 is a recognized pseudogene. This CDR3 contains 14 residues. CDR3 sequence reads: CANTRHKEGQPQHF. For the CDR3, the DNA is TGTGCCAACACCAGACACAAAGAGGGTCAGCCCCAGCATTTT.

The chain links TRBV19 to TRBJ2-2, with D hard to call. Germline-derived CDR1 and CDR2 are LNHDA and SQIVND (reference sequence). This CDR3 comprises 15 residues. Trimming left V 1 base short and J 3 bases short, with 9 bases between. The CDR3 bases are TGTGCCAGTAGTATAGCTCCCACATACACCGGGGAGCTGTTTTTT. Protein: CASSIAPTYTGELFF.

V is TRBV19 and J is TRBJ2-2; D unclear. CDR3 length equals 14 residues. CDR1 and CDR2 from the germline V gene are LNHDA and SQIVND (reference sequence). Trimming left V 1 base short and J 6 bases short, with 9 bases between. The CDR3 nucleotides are TGTGCCAGTAGTATAGGTCCAGTCCCCGGGGAGCTGTTTTTT. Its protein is CASSIGPVPGELFF.

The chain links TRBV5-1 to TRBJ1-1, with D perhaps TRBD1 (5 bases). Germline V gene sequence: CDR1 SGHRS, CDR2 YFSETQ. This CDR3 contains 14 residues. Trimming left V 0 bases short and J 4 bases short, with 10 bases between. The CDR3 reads CASSLAPGGTEAFF. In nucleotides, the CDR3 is TGCGCCAGCAGCTTGGCACCCGGGGGCACTGAAGCTTTCTTT.

The CDR3 loop reads CASSRGQGVNEQFF. DNA for the CDR3: TGCGCCAGCAGCAGGGGACAGGGGGTCAATGAGCAGTTCTTC. The chain uses TRBV5-1 and TRBJ2-1; 11 nucleotides line up with TRBD1. This CDR3 comprises 14 residues. Germline-derived CDR1 and CDR2 are SGHRS and YFSETQ. V shed 4 bases, J shed 6 bases, and the junction held 3 bases outside the gene matches.